The entry below describes one T cell receptor (beta chain). The antigen is not known. This sample is drawn from a study of T cells in Graves' hyperthyroidism and ophthalmopathy. The wider study: Any treatment followed the collection of peripheral blood at initial diagnosis. Findings and caveats of the study: Ophthalmopathy was model-predicted a median around seven months pre-onset.

Amplified TCR beta CDR3 regions derived from RNA transcripts. An initial round of RT-PCR targeting the TCR CDR3 relied on the HTBI primer set. MiXCR was run by TCRdb on the multiplex PCR reads, yielding one entry per CDR3 protein. The repertoire includes a few hundred thousand distinct CDR3 sequences, roughly 18% of them detected once, and 15% to 20% sits in the top ten. Reasons for excluding patients were uncontrolled infection, other autoimmune disease, pregnancy or lactation. V shed 1 base and J shed 2 bases, with 8 bases lying between them. Germline V gene lookup returns CDR1 ENHRY and CDR2 SYGVKD. The CDR3 is 14 amino acids.

Sample: blood. The chain combines TRBV10-3 with TRBJ1-1; TRBD1 is a possible D gene (6 bases). This sequence was found in a woman aged 18-29 years with Graves' ophthalmopathy. The CDR3 DNA follows: TGTGCCATCAGTGAGTACAGGGTCAACACTGAAGCTTTCTTT. Encoded protein: CAISEYRVNTEAFF.